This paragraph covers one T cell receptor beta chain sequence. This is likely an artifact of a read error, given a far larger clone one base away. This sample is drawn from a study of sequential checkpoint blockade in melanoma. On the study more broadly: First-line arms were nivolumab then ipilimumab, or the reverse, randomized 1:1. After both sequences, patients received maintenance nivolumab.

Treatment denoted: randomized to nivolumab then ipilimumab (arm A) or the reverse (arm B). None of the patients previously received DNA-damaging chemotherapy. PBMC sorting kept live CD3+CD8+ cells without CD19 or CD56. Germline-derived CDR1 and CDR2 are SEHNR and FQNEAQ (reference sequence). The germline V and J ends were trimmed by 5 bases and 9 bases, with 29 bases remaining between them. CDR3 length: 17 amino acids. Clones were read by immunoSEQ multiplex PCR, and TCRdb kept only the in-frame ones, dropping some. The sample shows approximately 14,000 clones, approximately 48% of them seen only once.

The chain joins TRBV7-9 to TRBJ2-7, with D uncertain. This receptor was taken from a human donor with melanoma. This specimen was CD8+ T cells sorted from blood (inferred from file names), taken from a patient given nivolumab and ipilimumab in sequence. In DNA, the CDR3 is TGTGCCAGCAGCCAGAGAGGAAACATCCCAAGTCGAGGCGCGCAGTACTTC. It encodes CASSQRGNIPSRGAQYF.